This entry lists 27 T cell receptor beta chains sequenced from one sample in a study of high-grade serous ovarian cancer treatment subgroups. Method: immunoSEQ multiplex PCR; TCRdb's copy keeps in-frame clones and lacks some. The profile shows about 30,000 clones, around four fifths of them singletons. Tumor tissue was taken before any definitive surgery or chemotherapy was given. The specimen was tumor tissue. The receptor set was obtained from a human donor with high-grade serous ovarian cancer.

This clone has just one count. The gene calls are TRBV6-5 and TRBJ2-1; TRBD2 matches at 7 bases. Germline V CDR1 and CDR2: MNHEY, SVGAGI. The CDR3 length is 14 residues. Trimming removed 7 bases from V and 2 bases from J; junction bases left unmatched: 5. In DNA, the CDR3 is TGTGCCAGCACGAGCGGGGTTCCCTACAATGAGCAGTTCTTC. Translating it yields CASTSGVPYNEQFF.

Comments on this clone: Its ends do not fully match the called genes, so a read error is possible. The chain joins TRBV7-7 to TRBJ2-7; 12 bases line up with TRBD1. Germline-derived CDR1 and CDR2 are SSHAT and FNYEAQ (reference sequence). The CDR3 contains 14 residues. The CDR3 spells CASSLGQGAHEQYF. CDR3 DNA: TGTGCTAGCAGCTTGGGACAGGGGGCCCACGAGCAGTACTTC.

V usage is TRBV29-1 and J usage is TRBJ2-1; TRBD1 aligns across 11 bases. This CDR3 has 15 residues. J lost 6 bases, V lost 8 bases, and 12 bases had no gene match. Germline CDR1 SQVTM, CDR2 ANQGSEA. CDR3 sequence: CSTTPGGTGGNEQFF. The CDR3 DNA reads TGCAGCACCACCCCGGGAGGGACAGGGGGCAATGAGCAGTTCTTC.

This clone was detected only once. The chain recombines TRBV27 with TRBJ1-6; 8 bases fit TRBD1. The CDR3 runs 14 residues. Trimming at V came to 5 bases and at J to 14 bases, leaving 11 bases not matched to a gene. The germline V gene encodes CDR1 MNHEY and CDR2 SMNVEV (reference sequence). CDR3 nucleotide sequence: TGTGCCAGCAGTCCCGGGACAGGCCAATTAACCCTCCACTTT. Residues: CASSPGTGQLTLHF.

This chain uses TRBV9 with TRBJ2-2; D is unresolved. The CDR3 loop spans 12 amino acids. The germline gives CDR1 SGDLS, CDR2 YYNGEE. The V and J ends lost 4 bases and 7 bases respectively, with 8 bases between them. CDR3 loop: CASSSTGGELFF. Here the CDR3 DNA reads TGTGCCAGCAGCTCGACCGGCGGGGAGCTGTTTTTT.

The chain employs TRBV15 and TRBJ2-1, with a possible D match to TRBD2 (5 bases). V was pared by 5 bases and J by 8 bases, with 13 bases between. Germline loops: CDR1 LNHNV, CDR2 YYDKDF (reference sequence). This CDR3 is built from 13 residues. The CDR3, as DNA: TGTGCCACCAGCCGTGAGGAGGCCTATGAGCAGTTCTTC. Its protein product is CATSREEAYEQFF.

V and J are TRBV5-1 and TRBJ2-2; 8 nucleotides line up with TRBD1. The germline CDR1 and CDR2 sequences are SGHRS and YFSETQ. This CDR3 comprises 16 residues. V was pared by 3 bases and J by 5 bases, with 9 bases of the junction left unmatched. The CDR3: CASSSRTGTGTGELFF. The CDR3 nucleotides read TGCGCCAGCAGCTCAAGAACAGGGACAGGAACCGGGGAGCTGTTTTTT.

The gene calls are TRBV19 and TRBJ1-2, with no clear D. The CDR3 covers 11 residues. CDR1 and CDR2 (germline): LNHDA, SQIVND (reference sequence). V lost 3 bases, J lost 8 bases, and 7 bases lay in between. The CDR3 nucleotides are TGTGCCAGTAGTATCGCTCGCGGCTACACCTTC. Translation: CASSIARGYTF.

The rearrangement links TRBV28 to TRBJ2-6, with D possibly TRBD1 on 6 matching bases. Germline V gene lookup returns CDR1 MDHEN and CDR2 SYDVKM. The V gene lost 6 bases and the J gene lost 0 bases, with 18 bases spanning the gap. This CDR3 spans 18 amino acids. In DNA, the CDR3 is TGTGCCAGCAGGTCCCGGACAGCCTCCGTCTCTGGGGCCAACGTCCTGACTTTC. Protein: CASRSRTASVSGANVLTF. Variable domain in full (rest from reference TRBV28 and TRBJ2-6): DVKVTQSSRYLVKRTGEKVFLECVQDMDHENMFWYRQDPGLGLRLIYFSYDVKMKEKGDIPEGYSVSREKKERFSLILESASTNQTSMYLCASRSRTASVSGANVLTFGAGSRLTVL.

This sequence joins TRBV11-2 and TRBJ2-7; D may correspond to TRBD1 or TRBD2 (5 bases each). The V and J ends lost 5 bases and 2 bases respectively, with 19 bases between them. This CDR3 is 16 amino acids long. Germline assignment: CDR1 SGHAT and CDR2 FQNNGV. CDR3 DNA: TGTGCCAGCAGCCCCAGAGGGGTGCAGATTACCTACGAGCAGTACTTC. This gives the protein CASSPRGVQITYEQYF. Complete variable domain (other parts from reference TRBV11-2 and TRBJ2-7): EAGVAQSPRYKIIEKRQSVAFWCNPISGHATLYWYQQILGQGPKLLIQFQNNGVVDDSQLPKDRFSAERLKGVDSTLKIQPAKLEDSAVYLCASSPRGVQITYEQYFGPGTRLTVT.

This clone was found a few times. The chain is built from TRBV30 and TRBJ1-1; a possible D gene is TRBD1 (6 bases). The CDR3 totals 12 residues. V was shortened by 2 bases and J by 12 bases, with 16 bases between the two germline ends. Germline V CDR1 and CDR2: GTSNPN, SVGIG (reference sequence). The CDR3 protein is CAWSSYGRGTFF. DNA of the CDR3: TGTGCCTGGAGTTCATACGGCAGGGGAACTTTCTTT. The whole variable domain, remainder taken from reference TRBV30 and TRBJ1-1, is SQTIHQWPATLVQPVGSPLSLECTVEGTSNPNLYWYRQAAGRGLQLLFYSVGIGQISSEVPQNLSASRPQDRQFILSSKKLLLSDSGFYLCAWSSYGRGTFFGQGTRLTVV.

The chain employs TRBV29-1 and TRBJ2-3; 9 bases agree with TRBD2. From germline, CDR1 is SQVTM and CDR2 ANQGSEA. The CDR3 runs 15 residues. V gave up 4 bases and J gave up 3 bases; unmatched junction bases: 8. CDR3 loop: CSVVPGAGGTDTQYF. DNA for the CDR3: TGCAGCGTTGTCCCTGGAGCGGGAGGTACAGATACGCAGTATTTT.

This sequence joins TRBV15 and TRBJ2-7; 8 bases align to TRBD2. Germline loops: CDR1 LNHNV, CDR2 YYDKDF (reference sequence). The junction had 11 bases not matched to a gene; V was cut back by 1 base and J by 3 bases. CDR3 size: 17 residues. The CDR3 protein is CATSRVSRLAKNYEQYF. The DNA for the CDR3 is TGTGCCACCAGCAGAGTCAGTCGACTAGCGAAGAACTACGAGCAGTACTTC.

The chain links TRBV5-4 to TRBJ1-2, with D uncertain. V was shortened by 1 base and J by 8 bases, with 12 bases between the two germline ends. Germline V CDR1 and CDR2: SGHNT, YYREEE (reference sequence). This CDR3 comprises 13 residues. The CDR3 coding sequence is TGTGCCAGCAGCTTGTCTCTCCAAAGGGGCTACACCTTC. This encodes CASSLSLQRGYTF.

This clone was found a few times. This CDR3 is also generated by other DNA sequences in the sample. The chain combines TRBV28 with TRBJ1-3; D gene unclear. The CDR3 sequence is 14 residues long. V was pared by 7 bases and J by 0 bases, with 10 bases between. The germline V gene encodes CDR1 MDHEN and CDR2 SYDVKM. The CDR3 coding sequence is TGTGCCAGCACCACCGGAAGCTCTGGAAACACCATATATTTT. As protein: CASTTGSSGNTIYF. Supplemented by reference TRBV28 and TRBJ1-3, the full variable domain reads DVKVTQSSRYLVKRTGEKVFLECVQDMDHENMFWYRQDPGLGLRLIYFSYDVKMKEKGDIPEGYSVSREKKERFSLILESASTNQTSMYLCASTTGSSGNTIYFGEGSWLTVV.

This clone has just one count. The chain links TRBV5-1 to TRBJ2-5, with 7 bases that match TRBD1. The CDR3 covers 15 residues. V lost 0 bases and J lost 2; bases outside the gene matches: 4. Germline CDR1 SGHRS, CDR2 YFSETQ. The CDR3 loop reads CASSLDGQEQETQYF. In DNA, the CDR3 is TGCGCCAGCAGCTTGGATGGACAGGAACAAGAGACCCAGTACTTC.

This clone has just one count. CDR3 coding DNA: TGCGCCAGCAGCGCGGACGACAGGGGCCGCAATGAAAAACTGTTTTTT. Amino acids: CASSADDRGRNEKLFF. The genes are TRBV5-1 and TRBJ1-4, with TRBD1 matching over 8 bases. The V gene's germline CDR1 is SGHRS and CDR2 YFSETQ. The J segment lost 5 bases and the V segment lost 4 bases, leaving 10 bases of the junction unmatched. The CDR3 runs 16 residues.

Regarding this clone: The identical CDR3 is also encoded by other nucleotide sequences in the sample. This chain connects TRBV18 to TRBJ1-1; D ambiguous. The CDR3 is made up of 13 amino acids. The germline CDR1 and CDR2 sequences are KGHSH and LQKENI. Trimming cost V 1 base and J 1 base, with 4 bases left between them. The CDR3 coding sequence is TGTGCCAGCTCACCACAGGGGAACACTGAAGCTTTCTTT. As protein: CASSPQGNTEAFF.

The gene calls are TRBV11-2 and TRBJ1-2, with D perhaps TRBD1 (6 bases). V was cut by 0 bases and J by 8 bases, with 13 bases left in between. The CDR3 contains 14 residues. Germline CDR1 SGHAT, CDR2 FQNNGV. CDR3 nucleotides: TGTGCCAGCAGCTTAGATCGTTCAGGGGACGGCTACACCTTC. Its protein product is CASSLDRSGDGYTF.

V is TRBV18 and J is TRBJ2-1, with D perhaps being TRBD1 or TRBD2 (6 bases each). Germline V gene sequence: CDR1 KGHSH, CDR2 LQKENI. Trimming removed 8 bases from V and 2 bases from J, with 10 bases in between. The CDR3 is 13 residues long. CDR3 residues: CASRRGTYNEQFF. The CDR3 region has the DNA TGTGCCAGCAGGAGGGGGACCTACAATGAGCAGTTCTTC.

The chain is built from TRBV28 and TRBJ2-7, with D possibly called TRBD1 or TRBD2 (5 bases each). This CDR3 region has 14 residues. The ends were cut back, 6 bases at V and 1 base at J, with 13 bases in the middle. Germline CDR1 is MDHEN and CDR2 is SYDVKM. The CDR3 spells CASSGAGFSYEQYF. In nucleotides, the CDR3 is TGTGCCAGCAGCGGGGCAGGCTTTTCCTACGAGCAGTACTTC.

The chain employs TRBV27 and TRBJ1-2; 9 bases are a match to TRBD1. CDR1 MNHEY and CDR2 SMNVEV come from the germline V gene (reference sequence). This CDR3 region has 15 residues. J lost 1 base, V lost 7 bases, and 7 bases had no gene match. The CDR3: CASKTGTGSNYGYTF. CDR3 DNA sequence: TGTGCCAGCAAGACCGGGACAGGGAGTAACTATGGCTACACCTTC.

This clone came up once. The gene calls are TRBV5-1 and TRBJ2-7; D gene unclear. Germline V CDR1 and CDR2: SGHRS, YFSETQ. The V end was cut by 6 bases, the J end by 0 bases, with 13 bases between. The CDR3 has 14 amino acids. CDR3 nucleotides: TGCGCCAGCACCCCATCGGGCACCTCCTACGAGCAGTACTTC. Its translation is CASTPSGTSYEQYF.

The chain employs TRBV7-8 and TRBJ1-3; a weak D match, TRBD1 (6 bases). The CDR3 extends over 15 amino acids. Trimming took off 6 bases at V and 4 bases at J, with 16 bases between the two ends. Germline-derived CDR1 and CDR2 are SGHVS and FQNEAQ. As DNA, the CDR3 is TGTGCCAGCAGTCCACCCCAGGGGAGAGGAAACACCATATATTTT. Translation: CASSPPQGRGNTIYF.

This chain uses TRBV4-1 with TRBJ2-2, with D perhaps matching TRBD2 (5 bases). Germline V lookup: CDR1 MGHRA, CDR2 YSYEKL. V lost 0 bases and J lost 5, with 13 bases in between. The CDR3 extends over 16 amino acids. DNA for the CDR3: TGCGCCAGCAGCCAAGAGGGTGGCTCGGGGACCGGGGAGCTGTTTTTT. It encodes CASSQEGGSGTGELFF.

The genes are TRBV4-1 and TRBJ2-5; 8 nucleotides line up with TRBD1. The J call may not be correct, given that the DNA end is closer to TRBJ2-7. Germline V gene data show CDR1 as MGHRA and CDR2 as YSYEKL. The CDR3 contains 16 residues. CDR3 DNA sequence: TGCGCCAGCAGCCAACGATTAGGGACAGGAGACTACGAGCAGTACTTC. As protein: CASSQRLGTGDYEQYF.

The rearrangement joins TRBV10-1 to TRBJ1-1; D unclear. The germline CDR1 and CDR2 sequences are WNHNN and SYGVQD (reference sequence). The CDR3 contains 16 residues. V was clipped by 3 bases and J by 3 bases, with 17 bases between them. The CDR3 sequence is CASSDPRDPGHTEAFF. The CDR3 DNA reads TGCGCCAGCAGTGATCCCCGCGACCCGGGCCACACTGAAGCTTTCTTT.